This TCR beta chain was retrieved from a study of blood T cells in healthy people across ages. On this clonotype: Sequence at one end of the junction differs from germline and may be a read error.

Germline V gene data show CDR1 as SGHRS and CDR2 as YFSETQ. The length of the CDR3 is 14 residues. Together with a sample-barcoded 5' primer, a J-beta primer mix was included in a second PCR lasting roughly 6 to 12 cycles. From the 5' RACE reads, TCRdb called clonotypes with MiXCR, one entry per CDR3 protein. The sample has 650,000 to 800,000 distinct CDR3 sequences; about 42% are singletons. This receptor was identified in a man aged 60-69 years in good health. This chain links TRBV5-1 with TRBJ2-3; TRBD1 agrees at 10 bases. What was sequenced was blood. The CDR3 loop is CASSEGQGLDAQYF. The DNA for the CDR3 is TGCGCCAGCAGCGAGGGACAGGGGTTAGATGCGCAGTATTTT.